This TCR beta chain was sequenced for a study of cytomegalovirus exposure and HLA in healthy donors. The study, taken as a whole, reports: For presence/absence analyses, sequencing depth was assumed to be roughly uniform across donors. Certain sequence variants were highly shared and formed a cluster, and this cluster was likely a sequencing artifact.

With 6 bases clipped from V and 4 bases from J, the junction kept 13 bases outside the gene matches. CDR1 and CDR2 (germline): GTSNPN, SVGIG (reference sequence). The CDR3 spans 15 residues. Regarding this clone: Its target is unknown.

The donors, nominally healthy at sampling, likely had unrecorded immune exposures. Primers included in the PCR were 60 Vbeta and 13 Jbeta primers. Method: immunoSEQ multiplex PCR; TCRdb's copy keeps in-frame clones and lacks some. The sample records about 71,000 clones, around two thirds being singletons. The clonotype was recovered from a woman in her 50s in good health and CMV-seropositive. The V and J genes are TRBV30 and TRBJ2-3; 7 bases agree with TRBD2. The material sequenced was PBMCs. The CDR3: CACADLGGPPDTQYF. The CDR3 coding sequence is TGTGCCTGCGCCGATCTGGGAGGGCCGCCAGATACGCAGTATTTT.